Listed here are 20 T cell receptor beta chains from one sample, sequenced in a study of blood T cell repertoires in COVID-19. TCRdb's table, derived via immunoSEQ multiplex PCR, lists solely in-frame clones and lacks some. The data show fewer than 200,000 clones, approximately 85% seen once. The sample comprised peripheral blood. Every receptor here comes from a woman between 55 and 75 years old with acute or convalescent COVID-19.

The chain carries TRBV3-1 (or the pseudogene TRBV3-2) and TRBJ1-2; D unclear. The CDR3 runs to 13 residues. V lost 4 bases, J lost 4 bases, and 10 bases lay in between. The germline V gene encodes CDR1 LGHDT and CDR2 YNNKEL (reference sequence). CDR3 amino acids: CASSRGRSYGYTF. The CDR3, as DNA: TGTGCCAGCAGCCGAGGCCGTTCCTATGGCTACACCTTC.

The table lists this clone with a count of one. This sequence joins TRBV5-1 and TRBJ1-2; D gene unclear. The V end lost 1 base, the J end lost 3 bases, and 13 bases lay between the germline ends. The length of the CDR3 is 15 residues. Germline CDR1 is SGHRS and CDR2 is YFSETQ. CDR3: CASSLHTPKDYGYTF. CDR3 DNA sequence: TGCGCCAGCAGCTTGCATACCCCTAAAGACTATGGCTACACCTTC.

Only a few counts were recorded for this clone. The chain employs TRBV11-1 and TRBJ2-1; 13 nucleotides align to TRBD2. The germline V gene has CDR1 SGHAT and CDR2 FQDESV (reference sequence). V shed 5 bases and J 10 bases; nucleotides not matched to a gene: 8. The CDR3 sequence is 15 residues long. This CDR3 reads CASSRRTSGRVEQFF. CDR3 coding DNA: TGTGCCAGCAGCAGACGGACTAGCGGGAGAGTCGAGCAGTTCTTC.

V gene TRBV2 combines with J gene TRBJ1-6; tentatively, D is TRBD1 (6 bases). The germline gives CDR1 SNHLY, CDR2 FYNNEI. The V gene lost 1 base and the J gene lost 10 bases, with 14 bases spanning the gap. CDR3 length: 15 residues. The CDR3 DNA is TGTGCCAGCAGTGAAGTGCCAGGGGTTGTATCACCCCTCCACTTT. It encodes CASSEVPGVVSPLHF.

The chain combines TRBV28 with TRBJ2-1; 13 bases agree with TRBD2. The trim removed 5 bases at V and 4 bases at J, leaving 11 bases unmatched. The germline V gene has CDR1 MDHEN and CDR2 SYDVKM. The CDR3 totals 18 residues. The CDR3, as DNA: TGTGCCAGCAGTGGGGGGACTAGCGGGGTCCTCGTGTACAATGAGCAGTTCTTC. Residues: CASSGGTSGVLVYNEQFF.

V usage is TRBV28 and J usage is TRBJ1-3; D might be TRBD1 (5 bases). Germline V gene sequence: CDR1 MDHEN, CDR2 SYDVKM. The CDR3 has 15 amino acids. Trimming shortened V by 6 bases and J by 0 bases, and 12 bases separated the two germline ends. The CDR3 DNA is TGTGCCAGCAGCACGGGGGGTGGCTCTGGAAACACCATATATTTT. Its protein product is CASSTGGGSGNTIYF. The full variable domain, its missing parts supplied by reference TRBV28 and TRBJ1-3, is DVKVTQSSRYLVKRTGEKVFLECVQDMDHENMFWYRQDPGLGLRLIYFSYDVKMKEKGDIPEGYSVSREKKERFSLILESASTNQTSMYLCASSTGGGSGNTIYFGEGSWLTVV.

This chain links TRBV6-6 with TRBJ2-5; no clear D gene. Germline V gene lookup returns CDR1 MNHNY and CDR2 SVGAGI (reference sequence). This CDR3 has 14 residues. Trimming stripped 5 bases from V and 0 bases from J, with 10 bases between. The CDR3 DNA reads TGTGCCAGCAGTCCAGGCTTGAACCAAGAGACCCAGTACTTC. It is translated as CASSPGLNQETQYF.

The chain employs TRBV6-5 and TRBJ2-3; 10 bases line up with TRBD2. V dropped 2 bases and J dropped 4; count of bases not matched to a gene: 3. The CDR3 runs to 15 residues. Germline values: CDR1 MNHEY, CDR2 SVGAGI. The CDR3 loop reads CASSYGLAGADTQYF. The CDR3 coding sequence is TGTGCCAGCAGTTACGGGCTAGCGGGAGCAGATACGCAGTATTTT.

This sequence joins TRBV29-1 and TRBJ2-2; a weak D match, TRBD1 (6 bases). The CDR3 is made up of 13 amino acids. V was pared by 4 bases and J by 5 bases, with 11 bases between. Germline V gene data show CDR1 as SQVTM and CDR2 as ANQGSEA. CDR3 sequence reads: CSVAYDRTGELFF. In DNA, the CDR3 is TGCAGCGTTGCCTACGACAGGACCGGGGAGCTGTTTTTT.

CDR3 protein: CASSPRTAFNSPLHF. In DNA, the CDR3 is TGTGCCAGTAGTCCCCGGACAGCCTTTAATTCACCCCTCCACTTT. This chain connects TRBV19 to TRBJ1-6; weak D call: TRBD1 (6 bases). The CDR3 spans 15 residues. Trimming stripped 5 bases from V and 6 bases from J, with 14 bases between. The germline gives CDR1 LNHDA, CDR2 SQIVND (reference sequence).

The gene calls are TRBV19 and TRBJ1-1; 7 bases are a match to TRBD1. Germline V gene data show CDR1 as LNHDA and CDR2 as SQIVND (reference sequence). The V gene end was trimmed by 5 bases and the J gene end by 7 bases; junction bases not matched to a gene: 7. The CDR3 loop spans 13 amino acids. CDR3 region: CASSSTGAGEAFF. The CDR3 coding sequence is TGTGCCAGTAGTTCCACAGGGGCGGGTGAAGCTTTCTTT.

The chain combines TRBV2 with TRBJ2-1; possibly TRBD1 for D (5 bases). CDR3 length: 11 residues. V was cut by 5 bases and J by 6 bases, with 5 bases left in between. The germline gives CDR1 SNHLY, CDR2 FYNNEI. CDR3 sequence reads: CASSQGNEQFF. In DNA, the CDR3 is TGTGCCAGCAGTCAGGGCAATGAGCAGTTCTTC. The full variable domain, its missing parts supplied by reference TRBV2 and TRBJ2-1, is EPEVTQTPSHQVTQMGQEVILRCVPISNHLYFYWYRQILGQKVEFLVSFYNNEISEKSEIFDDQFSVERPDGSNFTLKIRSTKLEDSAMYFCASSQGNEQFFGPGTRLTVL.

The chain uses TRBV4-1 and TRBJ2-3, with TRBD1 as a possible D gene (6 bases). V lost 1 base and J lost 2, with 10 bases in between. The CDR3 length is 15 residues. Germline CDR1 and CDR2: MGHRA and YSYEKL. This chain's CDR3 is CASSQGGGYTDTQYF. CDR3 sequence (DNA): TGCGCCAGCAGCCAAGGTGGGGGCTACACAGATACGCAGTATTTT.

This rearrangement joins TRBV5-8 to TRBJ2-1, with 7 nucleotides matching TRBD1. Germline values: CDR1 SGHTS, CDR2 YDEGEE. The CDR3 covers 15 residues. Germline trimming cut 1 base from V and 2 bases from J; bases unmatched to any gene: 3. The CDR3 protein is CASSLFTGAYNEQFF. The CDR3 DNA is TGTGCCAGCAGCTTGTTCACAGGGGCCTACAATGAGCAGTTCTTC.

V is TRBV10-2 and J is TRBJ1-1, with a possible D match to TRBD1 (5 bases). The ends were cut back, 5 bases at V and 3 bases at J, with 13 bases in the middle. CDR1 is WSHSY, CDR2 SAAADI, per germline. The CDR3 is made up of 14 amino acids. This CDR3 is CASSPRGEYTEAFF. As DNA, the CDR3 is TGCGCCAGCAGTCCTAGGGGCGAGTACACTGAAGCTTTCTTT.

This clone was counted between two and nine times. The chain uses TRBV2 and TRBJ1-2; weak D call: TRBD1 (5 bases). Trimming stripped 6 bases from V and 8 bases from J, with 19 bases between. The CDR3 runs 14 residues. Germline CDR1 SNHLY, CDR2 FYNNEI. The CDR3: CASSPDPGTWGYTF. The CDR3 bases are TGTGCCAGCAGCCCTGACCCGGGGACTTGGGGCTACACCTTC.

The chain uses TRBV19 and TRBJ2-1, with a possible D match to TRBD2 (6 bases). V was cut by 6 bases and J by 0 bases, with 15 bases left in between. In germline, CDR1 is LNHDA, CDR2 SQIVND (reference sequence). The CDR3 contains 16 residues. The CDR3 region is CASREAAGSSYNEQFF. Here the CDR3 DNA reads TGTGCCAGTAGGGAAGCGGCGGGATCCTCCTACAATGAGCAGTTCTTC.

The gene calls are TRBV3-1 (or the pseudogene TRBV3-2) and TRBJ2-1; 9 nucleotides line up with TRBD2. The germline V gene has CDR1 LGHDT and CDR2 YNNKEL (reference sequence). The CDR3 contains 14 residues. V shed 1 base and J 5 bases; nucleotides not matched to a gene: 0. The CDR3 spells CASSQGLADNEQFF. CDR3 nucleotide sequence: TGTGCCAGCAGCCAAGGACTAGCGGACAATGAGCAGTTCTTC.

This clone was counted many times. CDR3 sequence (DNA): TGTGCCAGCAGTGATTACGCGGGGCGCACAGATACGCAGTATTTT. This encodes CASSDYAGRTDTQYF. J is TRBJ2-3 and V is TRBV6-1, with D possibly being TRBD2 (6 bases). Trimming cost V 3 bases and J 1 base, with 11 bases left between them. Germline CDR1 is MNHNS and CDR2 is SASEGT. CDR3 length: 15 amino acids.

The chain carries TRBV2 and TRBJ1-2; 7 bases are shared with TRBD1. The CDR3 sequence is 13 residues long. Germline CDR1 is SNHLY and CDR2 is FYNNEI. Germline trimming cut 8 bases from V and 2 bases from J; bases unmatched to any gene: 5. The CDR3 spells CASSLQGNYGYTF. In nucleotides, the CDR3 is TGTGCCAGCTCTTTACAGGGGAACTATGGCTACACCTTC.